This T cell receptor (beta chain) was sequenced during a study of glioma-infiltrating T cells after dendritic cell vaccination. The wider study: Dendritic cell vaccine was injected intradermally three times, biweekly.

Time point given: after dendritic cell vaccination, including at tumor progression/relapse. PBMC were collected before vaccination, two weeks after the third vaccination, and at progression. Trimming cost V 5 bases and J 5 bases; bases outside gene matches: 18. Germline CDR1 is LNHDA and CDR2 is SQIVND (reference sequence). The CDR3 runs to 19 residues. Here immunoSEQ multiplex PCR was the method, and the copy in TCRdb shows in-frame clones only, minus some. The repertoire holds about 63,000 clones, with 70% to 90% as singletons. The rearrangement uses TRBV19 and TRBJ2-2; 9 bases match TRBD1. This sample comprised blood, obtained after dendritic cell vaccination. The sequence was collected from a human donor with glioblastoma. In nucleotides, the CDR3 is TGTGCCAGTAGTGTGAGCCGGAACAGGGGGCGCCTACGAACCGGGGAGCTGTTTTTT. Its protein is CASSVSRNRGRLRTGELFF.